A single T cell receptor (beta chain) is shown here with its context. This entry comes from a study of cytomegalovirus exposure and HLA in healthy donors. CDR1 LGHNA and CDR2 YSLEER come from the germline V gene. The CDR3 totals 16 residues. V was trimmed by 3 bases and J by 3 bases, leaving 18 bases between them. PCR primers comprised 60 Vbeta and 13 Jbeta primers. Only in-frame clones appear in the TCRdb table, and some are missing; sequencing was by immunoSEQ multiplex PCR. The profile shows 100,000 to 150,000 clones, roughly 79% of them singletons. What was sequenced was PBMCs. The chain employs TRBV4-3 and TRBJ2-7, with D perhaps TRBD2 (5 bases). The clonotype comes from a woman aged 40 to 50 in good health and CMV-seronegative. The CDR3 coding sequence is TGCGCCAGCAGCCAGGTCCTTGTGCGGGCCCTCTACGAGCAGTACTTC. Translation: CASSQVLVRALYEQYF.